One and the same sample provided the 8 T cell receptor beta chains below, sequenced in a study of glioma-infiltrating T cells. Amplification of TCR alpha and beta CDR3 regions from RNA used iRepertoire nested multiplex PCR. TCRdb fed the multiplex PCR reads into MiXCR, producing one record per CDR3 protein. The sample carries under 200,000 distinct CDR3 sequences, more than 25% recorded once. Sequencing was done on a sample of glioma tissue, nonneoplastic brain tissue, or PBMCs (not recorded which). The receptors here all came from a human donor with low-grade glioma or glioblastoma, undergoing nonglioma brain surgery, or in good health (not recorded which).

In its sample, this clonotype was seen many times. This rearrangement joins TRBV6-5 to TRBJ2-3; D gene uncertain. Germline V gene data show CDR1 as MNHEY and CDR2 as SVGAGI. V dropped 2 bases and J dropped 6 bases, with 9 bases sitting between them. The length of the CDR3 is 13 residues. CDR3 amino acids: CASSYTSRDTQYF. In DNA, the CDR3 is TGTGCCAGCAGTTACACCTCTCGGGATACGCAGTATTTT.

Ten or more counts support this clonotype. J is TRBJ1-1 and V is TRBV7-2; D is undetermined. Germline V gene data show CDR1 as SGHTA and CDR2 as FQGNSA. V shed 3 bases and J shed 0 bases, with 14 bases lying between them. CDR3 length: 16 amino acids. CDR3 coding DNA: TGTGCCAGCAGCTTTATTTCTGGGAGAATGAACACTGAAGCTTTCTTT. Translation: CASSFISGRMNTEAFF.

V usage is TRBV27 and J usage is TRBJ2-1; D unclear. The germline CDR1 and CDR2 sequences are MNHEY and SMNVEV (reference sequence). Trimming pared 5 bases from V and 8 bases from J, leaving 10 bases between. The CDR3 has 12 amino acids. CDR3 region: CASSDGPYEQFF. The CDR3 nucleotides are TGTGCCAGCAGTGACGGTCCCTATGAGCAGTTCTTC.

To note about this clonotype: This clone may be a read error of a much larger clone one base away. This chain connects TRBV2 to TRBJ2-2, with D perhaps given as TRBD1 or TRBD2 (5 bases each). V lost 2 bases and J 0 bases, leaving 10 bases between the germline ends. This CDR3 is built from 16 residues. In germline, CDR1 is SNHLY, CDR2 FYNNEI. The CDR3 DNA is TGTGCCAGCAGTGAATTCGGGACCGCGAACACCGGGGAGCTGTTTTTT. This encodes CASSEFGTANTGELFF.

This clonotype was counted between two and nine times. The rearrangement links TRBV19 to TRBJ2-1; D tentatively fits TRBD1 or TRBD2 (5 bases each). Trimming removed 4 bases at V and 7 bases at J, with 17 bases between. The CDR3 consists of 15 residues. Germline CDR1 LNHDA, CDR2 SQIVND (reference sequence). CDR3 protein: CASSNPRDGENEQFF. The CDR3 DNA follows: TGTGCCAGTAGTAACCCCCGGGACGGAGAAAATGAGCAGTTCTTC.

The gene calls are TRBV28 and TRBJ1-1, with 8 nucleotides matching TRBD1. CDR3 size: 16 residues. Germline trimming cut 7 bases from V and 4 bases from J; bases unmatched to any gene: 14. Germline CDR1 is MDHEN and CDR2 is SYDVKM. CDR3 coding DNA: TGTGCCAGCAACACCACAGGGGGTCGAATTAGCACTGAAGCTTTCTTT. Translating gives CASNTTGGRISTEAFF.

A single count supports this clonotype. V usage is TRBV6-2 or TRBV6-3 and J usage is TRBJ2-2, with TRBD2 matching 11 bases. Germline V gene sequence: CDR1 MNHEY, CDR2 SVGEGT. The V segment lost 5 bases and the J segment 4 bases; nucleotides outside the gene matches: 15. The CDR3 totals 19 residues. In DNA form, the CDR3 reads TGTGCCAGCAGTGGCCAATTTGTAGCGGGAGGGCCAAGCACCGGGGAGCTGTTTTTT. Encoded protein: CASSGQFVAGGPSTGELFF.

This rearrangement joins TRBV19 to TRBJ1-2; the D gene is possibly TRBD1 (6 bases). The V gene's germline CDR1 is LNHDA and CDR2 SQIVND (reference sequence). This CDR3 has 12 residues. The germline V and J ends were trimmed by 6 bases and 7 bases, with 12 bases remaining between them. The CDR3 DNA is TGTGCCAGTAGGGACAGACCTATTGGCTACACCTTC. Encoded protein: CASRDRPIGYTF.